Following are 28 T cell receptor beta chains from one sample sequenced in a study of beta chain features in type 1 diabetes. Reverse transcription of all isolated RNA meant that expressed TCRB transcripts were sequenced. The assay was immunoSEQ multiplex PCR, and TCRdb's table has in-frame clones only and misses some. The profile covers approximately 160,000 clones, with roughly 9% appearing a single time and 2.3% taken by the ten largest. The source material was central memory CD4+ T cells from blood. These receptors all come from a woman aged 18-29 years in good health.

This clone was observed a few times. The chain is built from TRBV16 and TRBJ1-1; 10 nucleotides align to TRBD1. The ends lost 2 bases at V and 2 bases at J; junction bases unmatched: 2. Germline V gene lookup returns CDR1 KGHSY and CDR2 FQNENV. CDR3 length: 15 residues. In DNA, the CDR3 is TGTGCCAGCAGCCAACGGGACAGGGGAAACACTGAAGCTTTCTTT. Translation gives CASSQRDRGNTEAFF.

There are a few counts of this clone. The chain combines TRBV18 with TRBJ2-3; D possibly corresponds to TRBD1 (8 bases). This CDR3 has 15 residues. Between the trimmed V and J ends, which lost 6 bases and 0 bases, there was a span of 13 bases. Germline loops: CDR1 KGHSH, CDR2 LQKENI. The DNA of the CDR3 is TGTGCCAGCTCCGTACAGGGGGGGAGCACAGATACGCAGTATTTT. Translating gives CASSVQGGSTDTQYF. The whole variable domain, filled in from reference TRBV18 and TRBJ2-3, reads NAGVMQNPRHLVRRRGQEARLRCSPMKGHSHVYWYRQLPEEGLKFMVYLQKENIIDESGMPKERFSAEFPKEGPSILRIQQVVRGDSAAYFCASSVQGGSTDTQYFGPGTRLTVL.

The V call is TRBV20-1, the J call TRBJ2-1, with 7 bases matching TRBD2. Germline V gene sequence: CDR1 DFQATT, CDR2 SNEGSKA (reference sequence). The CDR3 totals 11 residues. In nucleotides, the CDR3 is TGCTCGGGCGTGGGGGGGGATGAGCAGTTCTTC. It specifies CSGVGGDEQFF.

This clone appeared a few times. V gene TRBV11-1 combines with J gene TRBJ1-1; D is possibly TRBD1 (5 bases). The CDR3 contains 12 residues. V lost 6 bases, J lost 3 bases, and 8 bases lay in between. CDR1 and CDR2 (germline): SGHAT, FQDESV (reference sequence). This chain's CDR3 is CASSPRDTEAFF. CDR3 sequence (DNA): TGTGCCAGCAGTCCCAGGGACACTGAAGCTTTCTTT.

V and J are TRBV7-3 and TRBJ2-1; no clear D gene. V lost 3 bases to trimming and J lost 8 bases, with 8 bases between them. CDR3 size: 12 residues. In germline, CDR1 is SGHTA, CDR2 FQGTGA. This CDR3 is CASSFPHYEQFF. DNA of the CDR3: TGTGCCAGCAGCTTCCCCCATTATGAGCAGTTCTTC.

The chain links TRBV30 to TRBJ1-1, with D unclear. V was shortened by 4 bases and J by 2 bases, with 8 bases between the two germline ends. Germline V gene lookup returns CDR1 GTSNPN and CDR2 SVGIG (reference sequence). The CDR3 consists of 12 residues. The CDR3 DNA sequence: TGTGCCTGGACTCCCTCCAACACTGAAGCTTTCTTT. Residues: CAWTPSNTEAFF.

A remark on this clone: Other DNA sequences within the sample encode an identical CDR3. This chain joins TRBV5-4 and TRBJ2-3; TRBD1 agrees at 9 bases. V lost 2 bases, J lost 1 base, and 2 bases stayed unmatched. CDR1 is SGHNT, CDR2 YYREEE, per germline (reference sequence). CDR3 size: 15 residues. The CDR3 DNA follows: TGTGCCAGCAGCTTCCGGGACAGGGGCACAGATACGCAGTATTTT. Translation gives CASSFRDRGTDTQYF. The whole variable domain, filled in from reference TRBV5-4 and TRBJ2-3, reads ETGVTQSPTHLIKTRGQQVTLRCSSQSGHNTVSWYQQALGQGPQFIFQYYREEENGRGNFPPRFSGLQFPNYSSELNVNALELDDSALYLCASSFRDRGTDTQYFGPGTRLTVL.

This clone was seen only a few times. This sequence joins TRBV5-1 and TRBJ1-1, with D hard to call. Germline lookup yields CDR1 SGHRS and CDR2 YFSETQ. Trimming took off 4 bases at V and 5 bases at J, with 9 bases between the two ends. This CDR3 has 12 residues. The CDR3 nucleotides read TGCGCCAGCAGCCCGAAGGAGACTGAAGCTTTCTTT. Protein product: CASSPKETEAFF.

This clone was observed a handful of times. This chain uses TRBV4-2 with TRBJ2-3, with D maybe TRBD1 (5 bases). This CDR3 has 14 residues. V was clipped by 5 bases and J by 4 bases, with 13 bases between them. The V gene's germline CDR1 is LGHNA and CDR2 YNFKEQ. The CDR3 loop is CASSLGVTADTQYF. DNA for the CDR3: TGTGCCAGCAGCTTAGGGGTCACAGCAGATACGCAGTATTTT.

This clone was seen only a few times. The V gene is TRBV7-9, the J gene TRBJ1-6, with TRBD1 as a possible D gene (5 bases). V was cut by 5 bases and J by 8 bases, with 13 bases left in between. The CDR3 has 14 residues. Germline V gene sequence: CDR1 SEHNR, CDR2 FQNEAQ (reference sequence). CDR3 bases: TGTGCCAGCAGCAAAGGGACTGGGGATTCACCCCTCCACTTT. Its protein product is CASSKGTGDSPLHF. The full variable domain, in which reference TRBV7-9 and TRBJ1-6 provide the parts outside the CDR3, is DTGVSQNPRHKITKRGQNVTFRCDPISEHNRLYWYRQTLGQGPEFLTYFQNEAQLEKSRLLSDRFSAERPKGSFSTLEIQRTEQGDSAMYLCASSKGTGDSPLHFGNGTRLTVT.

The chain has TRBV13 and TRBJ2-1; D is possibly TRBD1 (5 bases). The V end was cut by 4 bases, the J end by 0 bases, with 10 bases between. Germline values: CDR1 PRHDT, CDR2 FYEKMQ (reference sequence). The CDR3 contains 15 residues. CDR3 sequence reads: CASSSRQHSYNEQFF. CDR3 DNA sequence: TGTGCCAGCAGCTCTAGACAGCACTCCTACAATGAGCAGTTCTTC. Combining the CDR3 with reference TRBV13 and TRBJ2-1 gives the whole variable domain AAGVIQSPRHLIKEKRETATLKCYPIPRHDTVYWYQQGPGQDPQFLISFYEKMQSDKGSIPDRFSAQQFSDYHSELNMSSLELGDSALYFCASSSRQHSYNEQFFGPGTRLTVL.

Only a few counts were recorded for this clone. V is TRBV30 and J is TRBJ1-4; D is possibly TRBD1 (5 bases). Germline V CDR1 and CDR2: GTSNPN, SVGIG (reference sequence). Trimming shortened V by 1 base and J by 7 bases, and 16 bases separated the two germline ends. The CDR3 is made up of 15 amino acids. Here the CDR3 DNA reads TGTGCCTGGAGTGCCCGAGGAGGGGTGGGTGAAAAACTGTTTTTT. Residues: CAWSARGGVGEKLFF. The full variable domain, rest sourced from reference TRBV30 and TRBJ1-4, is SQTIHQWPATLVQPVGSPLSLECTVEGTSNPNLYWYRQAAGRGLQLLFYSVGIGQISSEVPQNLSASRPQDRQFILSSKKLLLSDSGFYLCAWSARGGVGEKLFFGSGTQLSVL.

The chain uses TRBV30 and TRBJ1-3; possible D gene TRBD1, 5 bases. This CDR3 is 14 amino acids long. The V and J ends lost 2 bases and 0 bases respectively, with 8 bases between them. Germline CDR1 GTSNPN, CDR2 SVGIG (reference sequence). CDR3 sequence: CAWSPTVSGNTIYF. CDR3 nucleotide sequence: TGTGCCTGGAGTCCGACAGTCTCTGGAAACACCATATATTTT. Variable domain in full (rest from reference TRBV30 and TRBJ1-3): SQTIHQWPATLVQPVGSPLSLECTVEGTSNPNLYWYRQAAGRGLQLLFYSVGIGQISSEVPQNLSASRPQDRQFILSSKKLLLSDSGFYLCAWSPTVSGNTIYFGEGSWLTVV.

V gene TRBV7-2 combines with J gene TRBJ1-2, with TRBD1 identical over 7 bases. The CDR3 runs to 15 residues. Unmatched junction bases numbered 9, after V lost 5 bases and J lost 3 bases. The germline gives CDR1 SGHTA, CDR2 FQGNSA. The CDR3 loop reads CASSNRQGLDYGYTF. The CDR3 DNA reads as TGTGCCAGCAGCAATCGACAGGGATTGGACTATGGCTACACCTTC.

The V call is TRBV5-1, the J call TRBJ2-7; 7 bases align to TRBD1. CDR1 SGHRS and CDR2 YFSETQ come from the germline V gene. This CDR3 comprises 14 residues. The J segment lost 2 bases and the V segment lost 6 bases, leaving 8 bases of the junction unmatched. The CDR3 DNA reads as TGCGCCAGCAACACCGGGACAGCTACCTACGAGCAGTACTTC. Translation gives CASNTGTATYEQYF.

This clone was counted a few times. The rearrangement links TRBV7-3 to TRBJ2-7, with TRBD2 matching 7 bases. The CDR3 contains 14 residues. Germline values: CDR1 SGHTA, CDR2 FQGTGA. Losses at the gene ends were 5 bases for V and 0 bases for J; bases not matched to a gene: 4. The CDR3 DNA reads TGTGCCAGCAGCCCGAGCGGGGTCTCCTACGAGCAGTACTTC. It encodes CASSPSGVSYEQYF.

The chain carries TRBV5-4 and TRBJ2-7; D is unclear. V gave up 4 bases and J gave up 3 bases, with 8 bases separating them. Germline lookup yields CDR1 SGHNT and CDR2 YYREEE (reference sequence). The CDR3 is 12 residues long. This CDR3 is CASSRQDYEQYF. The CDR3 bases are TGTGCCAGCAGCCGACAAGACTACGAGCAGTACTTC.

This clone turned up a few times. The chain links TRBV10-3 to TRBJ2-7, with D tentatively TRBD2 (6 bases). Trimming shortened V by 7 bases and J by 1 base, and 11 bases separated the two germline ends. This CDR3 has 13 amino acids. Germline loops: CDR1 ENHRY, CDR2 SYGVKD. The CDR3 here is CAITASASYEQYF. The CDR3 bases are TGTGCCATCACGGCTAGCGCGTCCTACGAGCAGTACTTC.

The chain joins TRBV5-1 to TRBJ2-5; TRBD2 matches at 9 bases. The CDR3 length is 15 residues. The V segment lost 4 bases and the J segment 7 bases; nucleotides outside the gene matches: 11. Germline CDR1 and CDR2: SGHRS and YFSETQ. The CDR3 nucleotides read TGCGCCAGCAGCGGGTCGACTAGCGGAGGGGGGACCCAGTACTTC. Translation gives CASSGSTSGGGTQYF.

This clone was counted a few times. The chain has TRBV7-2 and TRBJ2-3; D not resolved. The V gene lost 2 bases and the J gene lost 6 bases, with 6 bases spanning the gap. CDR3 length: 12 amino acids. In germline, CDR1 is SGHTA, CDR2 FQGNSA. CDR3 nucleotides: TGTGCCAGCAGCTTATTGCGTGATACGCAGTATTTT. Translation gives CASSLLRDTQYF. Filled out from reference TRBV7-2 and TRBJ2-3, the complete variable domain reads GAGVSQSPSNKVTEKGKDVELRCDPISGHTALYWYRQSLGQGLEFLIYFQGNSAPDKSGLPSDRFSAERTGGSVSTLTIQRTQQEDSAVYLCASSLLRDTQYFGPGTRLTVL.

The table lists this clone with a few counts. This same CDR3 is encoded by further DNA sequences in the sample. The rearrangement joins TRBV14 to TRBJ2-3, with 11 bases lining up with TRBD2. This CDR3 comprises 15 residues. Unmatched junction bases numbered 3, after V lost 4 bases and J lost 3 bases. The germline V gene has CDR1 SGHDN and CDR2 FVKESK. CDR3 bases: TGTGCCAGCAGCCCACTAGCGGGAGTTACAGATACGCAGTATTTT. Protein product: CASSPLAGVTDTQYF.

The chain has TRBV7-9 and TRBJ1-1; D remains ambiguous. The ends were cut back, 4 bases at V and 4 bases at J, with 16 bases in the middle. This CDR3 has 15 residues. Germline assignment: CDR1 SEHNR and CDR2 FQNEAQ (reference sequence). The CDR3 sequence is CASSSREPGPTEAFF. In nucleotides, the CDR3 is TGTGCCAGCAGCTCCCGCGAGCCAGGTCCCACTGAAGCTTTCTTT.

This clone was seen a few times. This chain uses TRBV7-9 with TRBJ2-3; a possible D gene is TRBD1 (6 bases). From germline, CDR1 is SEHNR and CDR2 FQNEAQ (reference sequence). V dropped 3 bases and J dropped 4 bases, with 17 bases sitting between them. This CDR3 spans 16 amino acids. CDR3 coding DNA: TGTGCCAGCAGCTTCAGACGGGGACAACGGGCAGATACGCAGTATTTT. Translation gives CASSFRRGQRADTQYF.

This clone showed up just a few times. In DNA form, the CDR3 reads TGTGCCAGCAGCTATACAGGACAAGAGACCCAGTACTTC. Residues: CASSYTGQETQYF. The rearrangement uses TRBV7-3 and TRBJ2-5; D may be TRBD1 (5 bases). Trimming stripped 4 bases from V and 2 bases from J, with 8 bases between. Germline CDR1 SGHTA, CDR2 FQGTGA. The CDR3 covers 13 residues. Variable domain in full (rest from reference TRBV7-3 and TRBJ2-5): GAGVSQTPSNKVTEKGKYVELRCDPISGHTALYWYRQSLGQGPEFLIYFQGTGAADDSGLPNDRFFAVRPEGSVSTLKIQRTERGDSAVYLCASSYTGQETQYFGPGTRLLVL.

The CDR3 region is CASSVSAGSGANVLTF. The DNA of the CDR3 is TGTGCCAGCAGCGTATCCGCGGGGTCTGGGGCCAACGTCCTGACTTTC. The chain uses TRBV9 and TRBJ2-6; TRBD2 might be the D (6 bases). CDR3 length equals 16 residues. V lost 1 base and J lost 1, with 9 bases in between. From germline, CDR1 is SGDLS and CDR2 YYNGEE.

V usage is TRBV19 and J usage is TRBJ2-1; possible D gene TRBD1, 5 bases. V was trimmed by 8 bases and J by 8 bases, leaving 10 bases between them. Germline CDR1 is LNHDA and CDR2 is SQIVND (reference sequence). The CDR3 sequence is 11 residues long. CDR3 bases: TGTGCCAGTGGCGGCAGGGATGAGCAGTTCTTC. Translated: CASGGRDEQFF.

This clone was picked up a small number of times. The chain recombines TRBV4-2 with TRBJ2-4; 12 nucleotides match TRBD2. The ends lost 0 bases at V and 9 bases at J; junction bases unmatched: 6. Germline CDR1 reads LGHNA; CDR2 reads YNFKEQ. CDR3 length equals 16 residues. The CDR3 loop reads CASSQELAGGLSIQYF. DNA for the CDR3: TGTGCCAGCAGCCAAGAACTAGCGGGGGGATTGTCCATTCAGTACTTC.

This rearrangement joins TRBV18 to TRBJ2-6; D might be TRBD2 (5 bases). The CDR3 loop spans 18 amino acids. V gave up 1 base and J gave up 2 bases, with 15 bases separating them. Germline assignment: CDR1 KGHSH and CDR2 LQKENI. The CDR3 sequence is CASSPQELGDPGANVLTF. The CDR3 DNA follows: TGTGCCAGCTCACCACAGGAACTCGGGGATCCTGGGGCCAACGTCCTGACTTTC.